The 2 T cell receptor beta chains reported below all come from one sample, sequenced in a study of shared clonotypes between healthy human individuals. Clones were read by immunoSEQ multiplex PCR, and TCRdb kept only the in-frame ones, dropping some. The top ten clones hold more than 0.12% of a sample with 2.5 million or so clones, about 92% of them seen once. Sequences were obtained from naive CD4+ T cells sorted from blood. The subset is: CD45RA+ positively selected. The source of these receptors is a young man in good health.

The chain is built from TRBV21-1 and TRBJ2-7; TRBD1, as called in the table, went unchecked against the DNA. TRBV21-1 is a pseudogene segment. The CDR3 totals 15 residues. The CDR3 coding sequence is TGTGCCAGCAAGAAAGAAAAGGGGACAGCGTACGAGCAGTACTTC. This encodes CASKKEKGTAYEQYF.

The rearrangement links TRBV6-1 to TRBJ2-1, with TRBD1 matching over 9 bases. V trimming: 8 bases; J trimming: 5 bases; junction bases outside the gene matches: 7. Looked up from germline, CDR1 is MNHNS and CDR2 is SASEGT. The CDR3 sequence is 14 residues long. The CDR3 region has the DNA TGTGCCAGCGCGCGGGACAGGGCCCACAATGAGCAGTTCTTC. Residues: CASARDRAHNEQFF.